Below are 29 T cell receptor beta chains sequenced from a single sample in a study of OX40 agonist ivuxolimab in advanced cancers. The method was immunoSEQ multiplex PCR; TCRdb's version includes in-frame clones alone and lacks a portion of them. Counted here are tens of thousands of clones, over 80% occurring once; the ten biggest clones make up 27%. Specimen: CD4+ or CD8+ T cells sorted from blood, collected in a trial of the OX40 agonist ivuxolimab. The source of these receptors is an adult with an advanced solid tumor such as melanoma, head and neck, liver or kidney cancer.

The V and J genes are TRBV28 and TRBJ2-7, with D tentatively TRBD2 (6 bases). Trimming cost V 6 bases and J 7 bases, with 13 bases left between them. The germline CDR1 and CDR2 sequences are MDHEN and SYDVKM. The CDR3 contains 12 residues. The CDR3 region is CASSPPGREQYF. The CDR3 nucleotides read TGTGCCAGCAGCCCCCCGGGGAGGGAGCAGTACTTC.

The rearrangement joins TRBV10-3 to TRBJ2-7; D assignment may be TRBD1 or TRBD2 (5 bases each). The CDR3 is 14 amino acids. V lost 6 bases and J 6 bases, leaving 18 bases between the germline ends. From germline, CDR1 is ENHRY and CDR2 SYGVKD. CDR3 coding DNA: TGTGCCATCAGCGAGGGCCCAGGGACCTCCGAGCAGTACTTC. This sequence encodes CAISEGPGTSEQYF.

The chain couples TRBV10-1 to TRBJ1-3, with D tentatively TRBD1 (5 bases). V was pared by 6 bases and J by 2 bases, with 20 bases between. Germline CDR1 and CDR2: WNHNN and SYGVQD (reference sequence). The CDR3 length is 17 residues. This chain's CDR3 is CASSLRPGTEAGNTIYF. The CDR3 region has the DNA TGCGCCAGCAGCCTACGACCCGGGACTGAAGCTGGAAACACCATATATTTT.

This chain links TRBV10-3 with TRBJ1-5; 10 bases line up with TRBD1. V lost 5 bases to trimming and J lost 7 bases; unmatched junction nucleotides: 5. This CDR3 has 14 residues. Germline assignment: CDR1 ENHRY and CDR2 SYGVKD. The CDR3 DNA follows: TGTGCCATCAGTCCGGGACAGGGGAGCCAGCCCCAGCATTTT. This sequence encodes CAISPGQGSQPQHF.

The chain is built from TRBV11-2 and TRBJ1-1, with no clear D. The germline V gene has CDR1 SGHAT and CDR2 FQNNGV. The CDR3 is 15 residues long. Trimming cost V 0 bases and J 1 base, with 9 bases left between them. The CDR3 DNA reads TGTGCCAGCAGCTTAGACTGGGTCGGGAACACTGAAGCTTTCTTT. It is translated as CASSLDWVGNTEAFF. Variable domain in full (rest from reference TRBV11-2 and TRBJ1-1): EAGVAQSPRYKIIEKRQSVAFWCNPISGHATLYWYQQILGQGPKLLIQFQNNGVVDDSQLPKDRFSAERLKGVDSTLKIQPAKLEDSAVYLCASSLDWVGNTEAFFGQGTRLTVV.

V usage is TRBV5-4 and J usage is TRBJ2-7; 10 bases agree with TRBD1. V dropped 0 bases and J dropped 4; count of bases not matched to a gene: 4. Per germline, CDR1 SGHNT and CDR2 YYREEE (reference sequence). The CDR3 consists of 15 residues. CDR3 sequence reads: CASSLADRGQYEQYF. As DNA, the CDR3 is TGTGCCAGCAGCTTGGCCGACAGGGGGCAGTACGAGCAGTACTTC.

This clone was observed once. The chain joins TRBV19 to TRBJ2-3, with D possibly being TRBD2 (6 bases). V was cut by 3 bases and J by 5 bases, with 12 bases left in between. Germline-derived CDR1 and CDR2 are LNHDA and SQIVND (reference sequence). The CDR3 sequence is 14 residues long. DNA of the CDR3: TGTGCCAGTAGTATTGGGTTCGGGGGAGATACGCAGTATTTT. Protein sequence: CASSIGFGGDTQYF.

The chain has TRBV15 and TRBJ1-5, with no clear D. The CDR3 is 14 amino acids. V was cut by 3 bases and J by 5 bases, with 11 bases left in between. CDR1 is LNHNV and CDR2 is YYDKDF in the germline V gene (reference sequence). CDR3 protein: CATSSINYDQPQHF. Written as DNA, the CDR3 is TGTGCCACCAGCAGCATTAACTACGATCAGCCCCAGCATTTT.

V is TRBV11-2 and J is TRBJ2-7; the D is unclear. The CDR3 totals 12 residues. V lost 0 bases, J lost 4 bases, and 4 bases lay in between. The germline V gene has CDR1 SGHAT and CDR2 FQNNGV. This CDR3 is CASSLDLYEQYF. In DNA form, the CDR3 reads TGTGCCAGCAGCTTAGACCTATACGAGCAGTACTTC.

The chain is built from TRBV4-2 and TRBJ1-5, with TRBD1 matching 9 bases. Germline V gene lookup returns CDR1 LGHNA and CDR2 YNFKEQ. The CDR3 totals 18 residues. The V segment lost 5 bases and the J segment 1 base; nucleotides outside the gene matches: 12. As DNA, the CDR3 is TGTGCCAGCAGCTTGGGAGGACAGGGGATGGGGAGCAATCAGCCCCAGCATTTT. Translating it yields CASSLGGQGMGSNQPQHF.

The chain is built from TRBV4-1 and TRBJ2-1, with TRBD2 matching over 10 bases. The germline V gene has CDR1 MGHRA and CDR2 YSYEKL. V shed 3 bases, J shed 8 bases, and the junction held 13 bases outside the gene matches. This CDR3 contains 17 residues. As DNA, the CDR3 is TGCGCCAGCAGCCAGGACCTAGCGGGGGCCCTTATGGATGAGCAGTTCTTC. This codes for CASSQDLAGALMDEQFF.

The rearrangement uses TRBV7-9 and TRBJ1-2; D uncertain. Trimming shortened V by 1 base and J by 4 bases, and 10 bases separated the two germline ends. From germline, CDR1 is SEHNR and CDR2 FQNEAQ (reference sequence). CDR3 length equals 14 residues. The CDR3 sequence: CASSLGWQIYGYTF. DNA of the CDR3: TGTGCCAGCAGCTTAGGTTGGCAGATCTATGGCTACACCTTC.

The rearrangement uses TRBV10-3 and TRBJ2-7; weak D call: TRBD1 (5 bases). The CDR3 runs to 13 residues. V was clipped by 3 bases and J by 3 bases, with 9 bases between them. Per germline, CDR1 ENHRY and CDR2 SYGVKD. CDR3 coding DNA: TGTGCCATCAGTGATCACCAGGGCTACGAGCAGTACTTC. Protein: CAISDHQGYEQYF.

This clone occurred a few times. V gene TRBV19 combines with J gene TRBJ1-3; no clear D gene. The length of the CDR3 is 14 residues. The germline gives CDR1 LNHDA, CDR2 SQIVND (reference sequence). Between the trimmed V and J ends, which lost 3 bases and 1 base, there was a span of 7 bases. CDR3 amino acids: CASSIQASGNTIYF. CDR3 coding DNA: TGTGCCAGTAGTATCCAAGCATCTGGAAACACCATATATTTT.

This rearrangement joins TRBV10-3 to TRBJ2-1, with 9 bases identical to TRBD1. The J segment lost 0 bases and the V segment lost 3 bases, leaving 6 bases of the junction unmatched. CDR1 is ENHRY and CDR2 is SYGVKD in the germline V gene. CDR3 length: 17 amino acids. The CDR3 region has the DNA TGTGCCATCAGTGACCGGGACAGGGTTAGCTCCTACAATGAGCAGTTCTTC. Residues: CAISDRDRVSSYNEQFF.

This chain joins TRBV6-5 and TRBJ2-5, with D possibly matching TRBD1 (6 bases). The CDR3 extends over 14 amino acids. Trimming left V 2 bases short and J 3 bases short, with 10 bases between. Germline values: CDR1 MNHEY, CDR2 SVGAGI. The CDR3 bases are TGTGCCAGCAGTTACGCCGGGACAAAAGAGACCCAGTACTTC. This gives the protein CASSYAGTKETQYF.

The chain joins TRBV5-1 to TRBJ2-1, with unresolved D. Germline V CDR1 and CDR2: SGHRS, YFSETQ. The CDR3 has 15 amino acids. The V end was cut by 4 bases, the J end by 5 bases, with 16 bases between. Here the CDR3 reads CASSLALTGNNEQFF. DNA for the CDR3: TGCGCCAGCAGCCTTGCCCTGACTGGGAACAATGAGCAGTTCTTC.

The rearrangement uses TRBV12-5 and TRBJ1-2; no clear D gene. This CDR3 is built from 14 residues. Trimming cost V 1 base and J 4 bases, with 10 bases left between them. The V gene's germline CDR1 is LGHNT and CDR2 FRNRAP. The CDR3 here is CASGLGALGYGYTF. CDR3 nucleotide sequence: TGTGCTAGTGGTTTGGGGGCATTAGGCTATGGCTACACCTTC.

This sequence joins TRBV28 and TRBJ1-1; D ambiguous. V gave up 1 base and J gave up 8 bases, with 8 bases separating them. Germline CDR1 reads MDHEN; CDR2 reads SYDVKM. This CDR3 is built from 12 residues. The DNA for the CDR3 is TGTGCCAGCAGTTTATCTCGAAAAGAAGCTTTCTTT. This gives the protein CASSLSRKEAFF.

The rearrangement joins TRBV6-5 to TRBJ2-7; D unclear. CDR1 MNHEY and CDR2 SVGAGI come from the germline V gene. Trimming removed 1 base from V and 3 bases from J, with 10 bases in between. This CDR3 has 14 residues. The CDR3: CASSYLGQGYEQYF. The CDR3 DNA reads TGTGCCAGCAGTTACTTGGGTCAAGGCTACGAGCAGTACTTC.

The chain links TRBV11-2 to TRBJ1-6; 7 bases align to TRBD1. With 5 bases clipped from V and 10 bases from J, the junction kept 8 bases outside the gene matches. This CDR3 is 14 amino acids long. Germline V gene sequence: CDR1 SGHAT, CDR2 FQNNGV. CDR3: CASSEQGKGSPLHF. CDR3 nucleotides: TGTGCCAGCAGCGAACAGGGGAAAGGATCACCCCTCCACTTT.

The V and J genes are TRBV2 and TRBJ2-2, with D possibly being TRBD1 or TRBD2 (5 bases each). The length of the CDR3 is 14 residues. Trimming took off 4 bases at V and 5 bases at J, with 11 bases between the two ends. Looked up from germline, CDR1 is SNHLY and CDR2 is FYNNEI. The chain's CDR3 is CASSVFEGTGELFF. The CDR3 DNA sequence: TGTGCCAGCAGTGTTTTCGAGGGGACCGGGGAGCTGTTTTTT.

To note about this clone: The junction shows a germline mismatch at one end, possibly a read error. The V gene is TRBV28, the J gene TRBJ2-4, with TRBD2 identical over 7 bases. Germline lookup yields CDR1 MDHEN and CDR2 SYDVKM. This CDR3 is 14 amino acids long. The DNA of the CDR3 is TGTGCCAGCAGTGGACTAGGGACGGGCCTGGCCAGCCACTTC. It encodes CASSGLGTGLASHF.

J is TRBJ1-5 and V is TRBV28; D is perhaps TRBD1 (6 bases). The CDR3 length is 15 residues. Germline V lookup: CDR1 MDHEN, CDR2 SYDVKM. V was pared by 3 bases and J by 3 bases, with 12 bases between. CDR3 sequence (DNA): TGTGCCAGCAGTTTGGCGACAGGATACAATCAGCCCCAGCATTTT. This translates into CASSLATGYNQPQHF.

The chain has TRBV19 and TRBJ2-3; unclear D gene. Germline V gives CDR1 LNHDA, CDR2 SQIVND (reference sequence). Trimming left V 0 bases short and J 6 bases short, with 7 bases between. The CDR3 is made up of 13 amino acids. The CDR3 bases are TGTGCCAGTAGTATAGATTCGAGGGATACGCAGTATTTT. Translated, it gives CASSIDSRDTQYF.

This clone was seen a handful of times. V and J are TRBV19 and TRBJ1-5; 7 bases map to TRBD1. The CDR3 has 14 amino acids. J lost 5 bases, V lost 5 bases, and 6 bases had no gene match. Per the germline V gene, CDR1 is LNHDA and CDR2 is SQIVND (reference sequence). The CDR3 is CASSAAQGYQPQHF. CDR3 DNA sequence: TGTGCCAGTAGTGCGGCACAGGGGTATCAGCCCCAGCATTTT.

This chain joins TRBV28 and TRBJ2-5; the D gene is possibly TRBD1 (7 bases). The CDR3 spans 16 residues. V lost 6 bases and J lost 2, with 19 bases in between. CDR1 and CDR2 from the germline V gene are MDHEN and SYDVKM. The CDR3 loop is CASSHNRGGGQETQYF. The CDR3, as DNA: TGTGCCAGCAGCCATAACAGGGGAGGAGGGCAAGAGACCCAGTACTTC.

The V and J genes are TRBV2 and TRBJ2-3; D uncertain. The CDR3 has 13 residues. Germline assignment: CDR1 SNHLY and CDR2 FYNNEI. The ends were cut back, 0 bases at V and 7 bases at J, with 8 bases in the middle. CDR3 protein: CASSEALANTQYF. The CDR3 nucleotides read TGTGCCAGCAGTGAAGCCCTTGCAAATACGCAGTATTTT.

The chain employs TRBV19 and TRBJ2-5; 8 bases fit TRBD1. Trimming took 6 bases from V and 5 from J; bases not matched to a gene: 5. There are 13 residues in the CDR3. Germline V lookup: CDR1 LNHDA, CDR2 SQIVND (reference sequence). The DNA for the CDR3 is TGTGCCAGTAGGTTAGGGACAGGCGAGACCCAGTACTTC. Translating it yields CASRLGTGETQYF.